Presented here are 5 T cell receptor beta chains from one specimen sequenced in a study of blood T cell repertoires in COVID-19. The method was immunoSEQ multiplex PCR; TCRdb's version includes in-frame clones alone and lacks a portion of them. The table lists about 200,000 clones, 86% of them singletons. The sample consisted of PBMCs or T cells enriched from blood (not recorded which). Receptor source: a woman in her thirties or forties with acute COVID-19.

Only one count was recorded for this clone. The V and J genes are TRBV9 and TRBJ2-7, with D tentatively TRBD2 (6 bases). Germline CDR1 SGDLS, CDR2 YYNGEE. This CDR3 has 12 residues. V was clipped by 7 bases and J by 5 bases, with 13 bases between them. CDR3 loop: CASGLATDEQYF. DNA of the CDR3: TGTGCCAGCGGTCTAGCGACCGACGAGCAGTACTTC. Full variable domain (outside the CDR3, taken from reference TRBV9 and TRBJ2-7): DSGVTQTPKHLITATGQRVTLRCSPRSGDLSVYWYQQSLDQGLQFLIQYYNGEERAKGNILERFSAQQFPDLHSELNLSSLELGDSALYFCASGLATDEQYFGPGTRLTVT.

The gene calls are TRBV7-8 and TRBJ1-4, with 11 bases that match TRBD1. V dropped 5 bases and J dropped 8; count of bases not matched to a gene: 4. CDR3 length equals 14 residues. The germline V gene encodes CDR1 SGHVS and CDR2 FQNEAQ. The CDR3 loop reads CASSRDRGREKLFF. The CDR3 nucleotides are TGTGCCAGCAGCCGGGACAGGGGGAGAGAAAAACTGTTTTTT.

The chain has TRBV15 and TRBJ1-5; the D gene is possibly TRBD1 (6 bases). The germline V gene has CDR1 LNHNV and CDR2 YYDKDF (reference sequence). V shed 0 bases and J shed 6 bases, with 15 bases lying between them. This CDR3 contains 16 residues. CDR3 sequence (DNA): TGTGCCACCAGCAGAGATCTGGGGGGGGGCACTCAGCCCCAGCATTTT. Amino acids: CATSRDLGGGTQPQHF.

The chain recombines TRBV27 with TRBJ1-1; D is unresolved. Germline CDR1 is MNHEY and CDR2 is SMNVEV (reference sequence). Trimming removed 6 bases at V and 1 base at J, with 9 bases between. The CDR3 loop spans 13 amino acids. Here the CDR3 reads CASREFTNTEAFF. Here the CDR3 DNA reads TGTGCCAGCAGGGAGTTCACGAACACTGAAGCTTTCTTT.

Only one count was recorded for this clone. The chain has TRBV3-1 (or the pseudogene TRBV3-2) and TRBJ1-1, with 9 bases fitting TRBD1. This CDR3 region has 15 residues. The germline V gene encodes CDR1 LGHDT and CDR2 YNNKEL (reference sequence). V was clipped by 6 bases and J by 4 bases; unmatched bases: 9. DNA of the CDR3: TGTGCCAGCAGTTACAGGGGGCATTCTGGCACTGAAGCTTTCTTT. This encodes CASSYRGHSGTEAFF.